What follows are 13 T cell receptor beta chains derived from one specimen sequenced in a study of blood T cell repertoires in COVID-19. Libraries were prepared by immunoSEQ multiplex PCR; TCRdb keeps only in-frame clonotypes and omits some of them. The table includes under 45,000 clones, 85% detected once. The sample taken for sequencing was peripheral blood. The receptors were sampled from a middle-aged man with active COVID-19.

CDR3 protein: CASSVDGTGGLTEAFF. The CDR3 DNA is TGTGCCAGCAGCGTAGATGGGACAGGGGGGCTCACTGAAGCTTTCTTT. The V and J genes are TRBV9 and TRBJ1-1, with TRBD1 matching 11 bases. The CDR3 length is 16 residues. Trimming at V came to 0 bases and at J to 4 bases, leaving 5 bases not matched to a gene. CDR1 and CDR2 from the germline V gene are SGDLS and YYNGEE.

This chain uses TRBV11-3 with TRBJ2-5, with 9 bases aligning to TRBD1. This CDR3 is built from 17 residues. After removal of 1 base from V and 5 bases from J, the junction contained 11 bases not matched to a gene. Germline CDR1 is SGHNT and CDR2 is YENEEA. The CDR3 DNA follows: TGTGCCAGCAGCTTAGCGGTAACGGGACAGGGTATGGAGACCCAGTACTTC. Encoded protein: CASSLAVTGQGMETQYF.

CDR3 coding DNA: TGCAGCGTTGAATCCCAGGTGAACACTGAAGCTTTCTTT. Protein product: CSVESQVNTEAFF. The rearrangement joins TRBV29-1 to TRBJ1-1; D is uncertain. Germline V CDR1 and CDR2: SQVTM, ANQGSEA. CDR3 length: 13 amino acids. V gave up 2 bases and J gave up 0 bases, with 7 bases separating them.

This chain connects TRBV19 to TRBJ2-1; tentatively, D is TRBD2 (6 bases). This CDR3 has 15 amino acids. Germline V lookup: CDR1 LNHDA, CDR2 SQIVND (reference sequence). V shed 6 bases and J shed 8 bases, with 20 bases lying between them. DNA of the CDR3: TGTGCCAGTAGCCGAACTAGCAACTCTGTCGATGAGCAGTTCTTC. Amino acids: CASSRTSNSVDEQFF. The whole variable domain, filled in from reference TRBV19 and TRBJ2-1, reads DGGITQSPKYLFRKEGQNVTLSCEQNLNHDAMYWYRQDPGQGLRLIYYSQIVNDFQKGDIAEGYSVSREKKESFPLTVTSAQKNPTAFYLCASSRTSNSVDEQFFGPGTRLTVL.

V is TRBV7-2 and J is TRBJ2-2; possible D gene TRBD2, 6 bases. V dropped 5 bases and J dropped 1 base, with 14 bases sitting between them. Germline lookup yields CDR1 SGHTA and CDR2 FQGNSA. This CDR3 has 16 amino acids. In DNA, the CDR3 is TGTGCCAGCAGCCCGCGACTAGTAGGGAACACCGGGGAGCTGTTTTTT. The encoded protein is CASSPRLVGNTGELFF.

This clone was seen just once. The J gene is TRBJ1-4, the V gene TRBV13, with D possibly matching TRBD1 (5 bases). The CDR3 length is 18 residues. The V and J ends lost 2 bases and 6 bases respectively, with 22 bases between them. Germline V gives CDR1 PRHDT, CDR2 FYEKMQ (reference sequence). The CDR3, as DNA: TGTGCCAGCAGCTTAATGTCGAGGTGGGGGGTTGGTGATGAAAAACTGTTTTTT. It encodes CASSLMSRWGVGDEKLFF.

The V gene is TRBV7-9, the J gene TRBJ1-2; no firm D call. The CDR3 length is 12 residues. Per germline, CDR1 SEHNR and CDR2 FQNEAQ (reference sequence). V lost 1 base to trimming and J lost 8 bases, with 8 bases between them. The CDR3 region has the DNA TGTGCCAGCAGCTTAGACATCTGGGGCTACACCTTC. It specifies CASSLDIWGYTF.

The CDR3 loop is CASSLGGLRGQGANTGELFF. The CDR3 DNA reads TGCGCCAGCAGCCTGGGAGGTTTGAGGGGACAAGGGGCGAACACCGGGGAGCTGTTTTTT. The chain has TRBV5-1 and TRBJ2-2; D possibly uses TRBD1 or TRBD2 (6 bases each). This CDR3 spans 20 amino acids. V was clipped by 4 bases and J by 0 bases, with 25 bases between them. CDR1 SGHRS and CDR2 YFSETQ come from the germline V gene.

The CDR3 DNA is TGTGCCAGCAGCCCTAAGGGGCTGGGGATTTCTGGGGCCAACGTCCTGACTTTC. Translating gives CASSPKGLGISGANVLTF. The rearrangement uses TRBV7-2 and TRBJ2-6, with a weak D call TRBD1 (5 bases). CDR3 length: 18 residues. In germline, CDR1 is SGHTA, CDR2 FQGNSA. Deletions cut 5 bases from V and 1 base from J, with 18 bases between.

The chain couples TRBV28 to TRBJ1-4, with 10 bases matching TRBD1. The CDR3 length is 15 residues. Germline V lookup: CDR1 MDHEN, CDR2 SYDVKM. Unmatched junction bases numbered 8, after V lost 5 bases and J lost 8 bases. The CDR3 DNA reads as TGTGCCAGCAGTACGGGACAGGGGCTCGGGGAAAAACTGTTTTTT. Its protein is CASSTGQGLGEKLFF.

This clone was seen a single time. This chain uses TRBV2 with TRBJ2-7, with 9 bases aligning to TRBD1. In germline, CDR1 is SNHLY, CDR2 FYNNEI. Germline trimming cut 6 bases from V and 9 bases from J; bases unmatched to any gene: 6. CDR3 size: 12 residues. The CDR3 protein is CASSTGGRGQYF. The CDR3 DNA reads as TGTGCCAGCAGCACAGGGGGCAGAGGGCAGTACTTC.

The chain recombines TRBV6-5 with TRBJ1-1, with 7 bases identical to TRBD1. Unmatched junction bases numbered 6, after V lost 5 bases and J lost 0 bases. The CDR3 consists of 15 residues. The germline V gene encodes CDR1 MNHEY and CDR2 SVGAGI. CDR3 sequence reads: CASSSRQGVNTEAFF. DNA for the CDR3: TGTGCCAGCAGTAGCAGACAGGGCGTGAACACTGAAGCTTTCTTT.

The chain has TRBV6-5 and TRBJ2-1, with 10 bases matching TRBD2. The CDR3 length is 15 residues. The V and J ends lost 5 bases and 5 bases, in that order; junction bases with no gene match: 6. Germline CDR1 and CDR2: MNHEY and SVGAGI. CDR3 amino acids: CASSRRLAGNNEQFF. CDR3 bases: TGTGCCAGCAGTAGGAGACTAGCGGGTAACAATGAGCAGTTCTTC.